Following are 24 T cell receptor beta chains from one sample sequenced in a study of control samples from healthy donors and cancer patients. Repertoires were generated with immunoSEQ multiplex PCR, while TCRdb's copy carries only in-frame clones and drops some. Of about 85,000 clones in the sample, 85% to 90% were seen once. Material: blood. Receptor source: a woman in her sixties in good health.

V usage is TRBV5-1 and J usage is TRBJ2-4, with TRBD2 identical over 12 bases. The V gene end was trimmed by 4 bases and the J gene end by 5 bases; junction bases not matched to a gene: 13. CDR1 and CDR2 from the germline V gene are SGHRS and YFSETQ. The CDR3 has 18 residues. The CDR3 reads CASSQLAGGPGVQNIQYF. The CDR3 coding sequence is TGCGCCAGCAGCCAGCTAGCGGGAGGGCCGGGGGTCCAAAACATTCAGTACTTC.

The DNA of the CDR3 is TGTGCCAGCAGCTTGGTTAGGACTAGCGGTGAGCAGTTCTTC. It translates to CASSLVRTSGEQFF. The rearrangement uses TRBV7-2 and TRBJ2-1; 10 nucleotides line up with TRBD2. The V gene end was trimmed by 3 bases and the J gene end by 9 bases; junction bases not matched to a gene: 5. The germline CDR1 and CDR2 sequences are SGHTA and FQGNSA. The CDR3 sequence is 14 residues long.

The chain combines TRBV7-8 with TRBJ2-1, with a tentative D call TRBD1 (5 bases). The V gene's germline CDR1 is SGHVS and CDR2 FQNEAQ. Trimming shortened V by 6 bases and J by 6 bases, and 15 bases separated the two germline ends. CDR3 length equals 14 residues. The CDR3 sequence: CASSAAWGANEQFF. The CDR3 DNA reads TGTGCCAGCAGTGCAGCCTGGGGCGCCAATGAGCAGTTCTTC.

The chain recombines TRBV5-1 with TRBJ1-4; the match to TRBD1 covers 7 bases. The trim removed 4 bases at V and 2 bases at J, leaving 5 bases unmatched. This CDR3 is 15 amino acids long. Germline V CDR1 and CDR2: SGHRS, YFSETQ. The CDR3 protein is CASSEQGRTNEKLFF. In DNA, the CDR3 is TGCGCCAGCAGCGAACAGGGGAGGACTAATGAAAAACTGTTTTTT.

This sequence joins TRBV7-9 and TRBJ2-3; D uncertain. Germline CDR1 reads SEHNR; CDR2 reads FQNEAQ (reference sequence). The CDR3 runs 11 residues. Trimming left V 8 bases short and J 6 bases short, with 9 bases between. CDR3 amino acids: CASALGDTQYF. Written as DNA, the CDR3 is TGTGCCAGCGCCCTAGGGGATACGCAGTATTTT. Together with reference TRBV7-9 and TRBJ2-3, the CDR3 gives the full variable domain: DTGVSQNPRHKITKRGQNVTFRCDPISEHNRLYWYRQTLGQGPEFLTYFQNEAQLEKSRLLSDRFSAERPKGSFSTLEIQRTEQGDSAMYLCASALGDTQYFGPGTRLTVL.

This sequence joins TRBV5-4 and TRBJ1-1; the D gene is possibly TRBD1 (6 bases). Between the trimmed V and J ends, which lost 4 bases and 6 bases, there was a span of 16 bases. Germline CDR1 and CDR2: SGHNT and YYREEE (reference sequence). This CDR3 contains 14 residues. DNA of the CDR3: TGTGCCAGCAGCATTGGACAGAGAATGTCTGAAGCTTTCTTT. Protein: CASSIGQRMSEAFF.

CDR3 sequence reads: CASSPLRVGKDYGYTF. The CDR3 DNA follows: TGTGCCAGCTCACCACTCAGGGTGGGGAAGGACTATGGCTACACCTTC. The V and J genes are TRBV18 and TRBJ1-2, with D possibly matching TRBD1 (5 bases). The CDR3 has 16 amino acids. Germline assignment: CDR1 KGHSH and CDR2 LQKENI. V was cut by 1 base and J by 3 bases, with 15 bases left in between.

This chain joins TRBV11-2 and TRBJ2-7; 10 bases map to TRBD1. V lost 1 base, J lost 7 bases, and 10 bases stayed unmatched. CDR3 length equals 16 residues. CDR1 SGHAT and CDR2 FQNNGV come from the germline V gene. In nucleotides, the CDR3 is TGTGCCAGCAGCTTAGGCATGGGGACAGGGGCTAGAGAGCAGTACTTC. It yields the protein CASSLGMGTGAREQYF.

This clone was seen a handful of times. The CDR3 is CAWSKTGSNQPQHF. The CDR3 nucleotides are TGTGCCTGGAGTAAAACAGGGAGCAATCAGCCCCAGCATTTT. This chain links TRBV30 with TRBJ1-5; D possibly corresponds to TRBD1 (6 bases). V was trimmed by 2 bases and J by 1 base, leaving 9 bases between them. The germline CDR1 and CDR2 sequences are GTSNPN and SVGIG (reference sequence). The CDR3 extends over 14 amino acids.

The chain combines TRBV7-8 with TRBJ1-5; D gene unclear. Germline CDR1 is SGHVS and CDR2 is FQNEAQ. The CDR3 extends over 16 amino acids. V was shortened by 1 base and J by 7 bases, with 17 bases between the two germline ends. CDR3 nucleotide sequence: TGTGCCAGCAGCTTAGATCCGCCAGGCTCCATGCAGCCCCAGCATTTT. Protein: CASSLDPPGSMQPQHF.

This clone has a single count. J is TRBJ1-5 and V is TRBV3-1 (or the pseudogene TRBV3-2); 10 bases are shared with TRBD1. CDR3 size: 13 residues. Germline-derived CDR1 and CDR2 are LGHDT and YNNKEL (reference sequence). The junction had 0 bases not matched to a gene; V was cut back by 5 bases and J by 5 bases. In nucleotides, the CDR3 is TGTGCCAGCAGCGGGACAGGGGATCAGCCCCAGCATTTT. This gives the protein CASSGTGDQPQHF.

The CDR3 here is CASSQPPGETQYF. CDR3 in DNA: TGTGCCAGCAGCCAACCTCCAGGAGAGACCCAGTACTTC. This chain links TRBV3-1 (or the pseudogene TRBV3-2) with TRBJ2-5; no definite D call. The germline V and J ends were trimmed by 2 bases and 4 bases, with 8 bases remaining between them. This CDR3 is 13 amino acids long. The germline V gene encodes CDR1 LGHDT and CDR2 YNNKEL (reference sequence).

CDR3 nucleotide sequence: TGTGCCAGCAGTTACTCCCTAGGGGATAACTATGGCTACACCTTC. It is translated as CASSYSLGDNYGYTF. The J gene is TRBJ1-2, the V gene TRBV6-5, with D perhaps matching TRBD1 (5 bases). Trimming removed 0 bases at V and 1 base at J, with 9 bases between. Germline V gives CDR1 MNHEY, CDR2 SVGAGI. CDR3 length: 15 amino acids.

The chain combines TRBV7-6 with TRBJ2-7, with 11 nucleotides matching TRBD2. The germline V gene has CDR1 SGHVS and CDR2 FNYEAQ. The V segment lost 5 bases and the J segment 2 bases; nucleotides outside the gene matches: 5. The CDR3 is made up of 15 amino acids. In DNA, the CDR3 is TGTGCCAGCAGCGTTGGACTAGCGGGCCCCTACGAGCAGTACTTC. Protein: CASSVGLAGPYEQYF. The variable domain in full, completed from reference TRBV7-6 and TRBJ2-7, reads GAGVSQSPRYKVTKRGQDVALRCDPISGHVSLYWYRQALGQGPEFLTYFNYEAQQDKSGLPNDRFSAERPEGSISTLTIQRTEQRDSAMYRCASSVGLAGPYEQYFGPGTRLTVT.

As concerns this clone: The same CDR3 arises from other DNA sequences in this sample as well. The chain joins TRBV2 to TRBJ1-5; tentative D call: TRBD1 (5 bases). CDR1 is SNHLY, CDR2 FYNNEI, per germline. The CDR3 runs to 14 residues. The V end lost 6 bases, the J end lost 6 bases, and 15 bases lay between the germline ends. CDR3 protein: CASSGTGGGQPQHF. CDR3 sequence (DNA): TGTGCCAGCAGCGGGACCGGCGGGGGTCAGCCCCAGCATTTT.

The gene calls are TRBV4-1 and TRBJ1-2; D might be TRBD1 (6 bases). CDR1 is MGHRA and CDR2 is YSYEKL in the germline V gene. V dropped 4 bases and J dropped 7 bases, with 10 bases sitting between them. The CDR3 is 12 residues long. CDR3 in amino acids: CASSPRGSGYTF. The CDR3 DNA reads as TGCGCCAGCAGCCCCAGGGGTTCTGGCTACACCTTC.

This rearrangement joins TRBV19 to TRBJ2-1, with TRBD2 matching 10 bases. This CDR3 is built from 15 residues. Germline V gene data show CDR1 as LNHDA and CDR2 as SQIVND (reference sequence). With 4 bases clipped from V and 4 bases from J, the junction kept 4 bases outside the gene matches. The CDR3 DNA follows: TGTGCCAGTAGTAATAGCGGGAGGAGTTACAATGAGCAGTTCTTC. This translates into CASSNSGRSYNEQFF.

The genes are TRBV12-3 or TRBV12-4 and TRBJ1-1; D not certain. There are 12 residues in the CDR3. The germline V and J ends were trimmed by 6 bases and 11 bases, with 16 bases remaining between them. CDR3 region: CASRSLWGRAFF. CDR3 DNA sequence: TGTGCCAGCAGGAGCCTCTGGGGAAGGGCTTTCTTT.

The genes are TRBV27 and TRBJ2-7, with 7 bases that match TRBD2. This CDR3 contains 15 residues. V shed 6 bases, J shed 2 bases, and the junction held 10 bases outside the gene matches. CDR1 is MNHEY and CDR2 is SMNVEV in the germline V gene (reference sequence). CDR3 DNA: TGTGCCAGCAGATCTTACGCTAGCGGCCCCTACGAGCAGTACTTC. It translates to CASRSYASGPYEQYF.

The rearrangement uses TRBV14 and TRBJ2-5, with TRBD2 matching over 9 bases. CDR3 length equals 15 residues. Germline CDR1 is SGHDN and CDR2 is FVKESK. V was pared by 1 base and J by 7 bases, with 7 bases of the junction left unmatched. CDR3 nucleotide sequence: TGTGCCAGCAGCCAAGGCGGTAGCGGGAGTGGGACCCAGTACTTC. Translating gives CASSQGGSGSGTQYF.

This clone has just one count. The chain couples TRBV11-3 to TRBJ2-3; 7 bases agree with TRBD1. The CDR3 covers 14 residues. The V gene end was trimmed by 7 bases and the J gene end by 0 bases; junction bases not matched to a gene: 4. Germline V gene data show CDR1 as SGHNT and CDR2 as YENEEA. The CDR3 spells CASMGTESTDTQYF. CDR3 nucleotides: TGTGCCAGCATGGGGACAGAGAGCACAGATACGCAGTATTTT.

The chain links TRBV6-4 to TRBJ1-2; 9 nucleotides agree with TRBD1. J gave up 4 bases and V 5 bases, and 11 bases lay outside the gene matches. Germline CDR1 MRHNA, CDR2 SNTAGT. The CDR3 has 16 residues. The CDR3 nucleotides read TGTGCCAGCAGTTTATCCCCGGGACAGGGAATCTATGGCTACACCTTC. This encodes CASSLSPGQGIYGYTF.

This clone was detected a few times. The J gene is TRBJ2-5, the V gene TRBV4-1, with D possibly being TRBD2 (5 bases). V lost 1 base to trimming and J lost 1 base, with 10 bases between them. The CDR3 sequence is 15 residues long. CDR1 is MGHRA and CDR2 is YSYEKL in the germline V gene. DNA for the CDR3: TGCGCCAGCAGCCAAGGCTGGAGGCCCCAAGAGACCCAGTACTTC. Translation gives CASSQGWRPQETQYF.

The chain is built from TRBV4-1 and TRBJ2-3; 12 bases map to TRBD2. The CDR3 covers 18 residues. With 1 base clipped from V and 0 bases from J, the junction kept 5 bases outside the gene matches. Per the germline V gene, CDR1 is MGHRA and CDR2 is YSYEKL. This chain's CDR3 is CASSQVPTSGGSTDTQYF. Here the CDR3 DNA reads TGCGCCAGCAGCCAAGTTCCGACTAGCGGGGGAAGCACAGATACGCAGTATTTT.